This TCR beta chain is from a study of regulatory T cells in long-lasting Graves disease. iRepertoire HTBI primers and Arm-PCR of CDR3 regions built TCR beta libraries. Each CDR3 protein is one row after TCRdb ran MiXCR on the multiplex PCR reads. The data show roughly 420,000 distinct CDR3 sequences, about a sixth seen once. Time point in this sample: newly diagnosed GD, antithyroid drugs for less than 3 months. PBMCs were the source of the RNA used for TCR sequencing. Germline V lookup: CDR1 SGHRS, CDR2 YFSETQ. The CDR3 has 16 residues. The V and J ends lost 1 base and 1 base, in that order; junction bases with no gene match: 4. These data were also reused for a study on T cells in Graves' hyperthyroidism and ophthalmopathy. Turning to that study: Among clonotypes expanded in thyroid above 0.001, most were also found in blood.

This rearrangement joins TRBV5-1 to TRBJ2-2, with 7 nucleotides matching TRBD2. The source material was peripheral blood mononuclear cells (PBMCs), sampled at new diagnosis, from a patient treated with antithyroid drugs. The sequence derives from a woman in her thirties with Graves disease. For the CDR3, the DNA is TGCGCCAGCAGCTTGCAGGGACTATTGAACACCGGGGAGCTGTTTTTT. It codes for CASSLQGLLNTGELFF.